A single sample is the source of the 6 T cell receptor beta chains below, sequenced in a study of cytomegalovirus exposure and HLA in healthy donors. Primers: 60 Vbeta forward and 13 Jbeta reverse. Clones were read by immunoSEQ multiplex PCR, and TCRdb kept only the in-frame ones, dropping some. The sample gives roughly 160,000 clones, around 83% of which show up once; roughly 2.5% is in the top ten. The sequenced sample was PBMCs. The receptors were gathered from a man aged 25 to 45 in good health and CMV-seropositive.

The CDR3 is CASSYSTTGGETQYF. The CDR3 coding sequence is TGTGCCAGCAGTTACTCGACGACGGGAGGAGAGACCCAGTACTTC. The chain couples TRBV6-5 to TRBJ2-5; the match to TRBD2 covers 7 bases. The CDR3 sequence is 15 residues long. Germline V gene data show CDR1 as MNHEY and CDR2 as SVGAGI. Trimming at V came to 0 bases and at J to 4 bases, leaving 5 bases not matched to a gene.

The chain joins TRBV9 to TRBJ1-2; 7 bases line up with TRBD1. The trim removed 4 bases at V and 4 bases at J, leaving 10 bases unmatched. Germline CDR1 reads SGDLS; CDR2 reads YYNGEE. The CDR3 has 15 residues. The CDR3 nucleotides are TGTGCCAGCAGCCCCCGCGGGGCAGGGGGCTATGGCTACACCTTC. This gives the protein CASSPRGAGGYGYTF.

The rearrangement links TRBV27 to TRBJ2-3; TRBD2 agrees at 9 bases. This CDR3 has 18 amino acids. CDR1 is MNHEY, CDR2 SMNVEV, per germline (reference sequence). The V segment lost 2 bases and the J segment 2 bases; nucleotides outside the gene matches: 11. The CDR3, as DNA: TGTGCCAGCAGTTTACTAGGGGTACTAGCGGGTGCCACAGATACGCAGTATTTT. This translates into CASSLLGVLAGATDTQYF.

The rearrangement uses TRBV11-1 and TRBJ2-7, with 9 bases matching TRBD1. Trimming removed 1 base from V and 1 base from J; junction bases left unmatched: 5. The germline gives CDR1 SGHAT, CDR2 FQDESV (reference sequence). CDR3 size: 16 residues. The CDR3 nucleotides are TGTGCCAGCAGCTTAGGTCCGGGACAGGGTTCCTACGAGCAGTACTTC. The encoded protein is CASSLGPGQGSYEQYF.

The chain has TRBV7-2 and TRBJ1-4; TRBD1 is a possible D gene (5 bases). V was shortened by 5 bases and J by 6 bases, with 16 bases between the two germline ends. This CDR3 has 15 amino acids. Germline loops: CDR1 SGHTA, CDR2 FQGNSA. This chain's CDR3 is CASSRGTLIYEKLFF. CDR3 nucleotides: TGTGCCAGCAGCCGGGGGACCCTAATATATGAAAAACTGTTTTTT.

Here the CDR3 reads CASSREETQYF. CDR3 coding DNA: TGTGCCAGCAGCAGAGAAGAGACCCAGTACTTC. The chain recombines TRBV11-1 with TRBJ2-5; D gene uncertain. V gave up 5 bases and J gave up 3 bases, with 4 bases separating them. Germline lookup yields CDR1 SGHAT and CDR2 FQDESV (reference sequence). The CDR3 has 11 residues.